A single sample is the source of the 23 T cell receptor beta chains below, sequenced in a study of CD8 T cells in ankylosing spondylitis (dated by TCRdb to 2017 to 2019). Library preparation employed 5' RACE. The instrument given in TCRdb is Illumina HiSeq 2500. Clones were called with MiXCR by TCRdb after fastp trimmed the public reads at Q25, and only in-frame beta chains were retained. A single entry per CDR3 protein holds the most common genes and DNA from its merged rows. In this sample the table shows approximately 350,000 distinct CDR3 sequences, around 15% of which occur a single time. In total, the top ten clones hold approximately 1.1% of the sample. Sequencing input: blood, either unsorted or a sorted T cell fraction (not recorded which). These receptors were collected from a male donor with ankylosing spondylitis or in good health (not recorded which).

This rearrangement joins TRBV30 to TRBJ2-3; TRBD2 aligns across 9 bases. CDR1 is GTSNPN and CDR2 is SVGIG in the germline V gene (reference sequence). The CDR3 length is 18 residues. Unmatched junction bases numbered 11, after V lost 0 bases and J lost 1 base. For the CDR3, the DNA is TGTGCCTGGAGTGTGGCGGGAACCTGGACTAGCGGCACAGATACGCAGTATTTT. It yields the protein CAWSVAGTWTSGTDTQYF. The complete variable domain, with remaining parts taken from reference TRBV30 and TRBJ2-3, reads SQTIHQWPATLVQPVGSPLSLECTVEGTSNPNLYWYRQAAGRGLQLLFYSVGIGQISSEVPQNLSASRPQDRQFILSSKKLLLSDSGFYLCAWSVAGTWTSGTDTQYFGPGTRLTVL.

The CDR3 spells CASSLRWEWSSYNEQFF. The CDR3 bases are TGTGCCAGCAGTTTAAGGTGGGAGTGGAGCTCCTACAATGAGCAGTTCTTC. The chain recombines TRBV27 with TRBJ2-1; D may be TRBD2 (5 bases). The germline V gene has CDR1 MNHEY and CDR2 SMNVEV (reference sequence). Deletions cut 2 bases from V and 0 bases from J, with 14 bases between. The CDR3 extends over 17 amino acids.

This rearrangement joins TRBV5-1 to TRBJ2-5; D not resolved. Per germline, CDR1 SGHRS and CDR2 YFSETQ. V lost 0 bases to trimming and J lost 5 bases, with 5 bases between them. There are 12 residues in the CDR3. CDR3 sequence: CASSLVPETQYF. For the CDR3, the DNA is TGCGCCAGCAGCTTGGTCCCCGAGACCCAGTACTTC.

In this sample, this clonotype turned up many times. The rearrangement joins TRBV3-1 to TRBJ1-1; D is perhaps TRBD1 (6 bases). Germline V gene sequence: CDR1 LGHDT, CDR2 YNNKEL (reference sequence). The CDR3 length is 16 residues. V was clipped by 4 bases and J by 4 bases, with 19 bases between them. The CDR3 nucleotides read TGTGCCAGCAGCCCCTCATACAGGGCTGGGGGCACTGAAGCTTTCTTT. It translates to CASSPSYRAGGTEAFF. Looking up the rest from reference TRBV3-1 and TRBJ1-1 gives the full variable domain: DTAVSQTPKYLVTQMGNDKSIKCEQNLGHDTMYWYKQDSKKFLKIMFSYNNKELIINETVPNRFSPKSPDKAHLNLHINSLELGDSAVYFCASSPSYRAGGTEAFFGQGTRLTVV.

This clonotype was counted only a few times. This chain joins TRBV5-1 and TRBJ2-3; D might be TRBD2 (6 bases). Trimming shortened V by 4 bases and J by 6 bases, and 18 bases separated the two germline ends. The CDR3 is 15 residues long. CDR1 is SGHRS, CDR2 YFSETQ, per germline. The CDR3 DNA follows: TGCGCCAGCAGCACGCAGCCCTCACGGGGGGATACGCAGTATTTT. Protein product: CASSTQPSRGDTQYF.

In its sample, this clonotype was seen many times. The chain uses TRBV7-9 and TRBJ2-1; 9 positions agree with TRBD2. CDR3 length equals 15 residues. In germline, CDR1 is SEHNR, CDR2 FQNEAQ (reference sequence). Germline trimming cut 5 bases from V and 8 bases from J; bases unmatched to any gene: 10. CDR3 sequence: CASSPSSGIADEQFF. In nucleotides, the CDR3 is TGTGCCAGCAGCCCATCTAGCGGGATAGCCGATGAGCAGTTCTTC.

The genes are TRBV20-1 and TRBJ2-3; D not certain. V was cut by 3 bases and J by 4 bases, with 8 bases left in between. The germline V gene has CDR1 DFQATT and CDR2 SNEGSKA (reference sequence). The CDR3 is 12 amino acids. The CDR3 DNA is TGCAGTGCTAGGTGGGGTTCAGATACGCAGTATTTT. This translates into CSARWGSDTQYF.

A few counts support this clonotype. The chain joins TRBV25-1 to TRBJ1-1; D is unclear. The CDR3 contains 11 residues. Germline V CDR1 and CDR2: MGHDK, SYGVNS. V was cut by 4 bases and J by 3 bases, with 3 bases left in between. The CDR3 protein is CASSGYTEAFF. The DNA for the CDR3 is TGTGCCAGCAGTGGGTACACTGAAGCTTTCTTT.

This clonotype was detected a few times. In DNA form, the CDR3 reads TGTGCCAGCAGTTCCTCGCCATTCGGAGGCTACACCTTC. Its protein is CASSSSPFGGYTF. The V call is TRBV12-3 or TRBV12-4, the J call TRBJ1-2; the D is unclear. This CDR3 is built from 13 residues. V lost 4 bases and J 8 bases, leaving 14 bases between the germline ends.

J is TRBJ2-5 and V is TRBV11-2, with D maybe TRBD2 (6 bases). The V gene's germline CDR1 is SGHAT and CDR2 FQNNGV. The CDR3 is made up of 15 amino acids. V shed 6 bases and J shed 10 bases, with 24 bases lying between them. For the CDR3, the DNA is TGTGCCAGCAGTCGGGACTTCGGAATGCCCGGGATCCAGTACTTC. Protein: CASSRDFGMPGIQYF.

This clonotype came up many times. The gene calls are TRBV10-2 and TRBJ1-1; 8 positions agree with TRBD1. Germline V gives CDR1 WSHSY, CDR2 SAAADI. The CDR3 runs to 14 residues. V shed 6 bases and J 0 bases; nucleotides not matched to a gene: 3. CDR3 DNA: TGCGCCAGCAGGGGGACAGGTTTGAACACTGAAGCTTTCTTT. It specifies CASRGTGLNTEAFF.

This chain joins TRBV20-1 and TRBJ2-7, with 10 positions matching TRBD2. V was pared by 4 bases and J by 0 bases, with 9 bases of the junction left unmatched. The germline gives CDR1 DFQATT, CDR2 SNEGSKA (reference sequence). This CDR3 contains 16 residues. The CDR3 DNA is TGCAGTGCTATGGGTGGTAGCGGGAGGACCTCCTACGAGCAGTACTTC. Encoded protein: CSAMGGSGRTSYEQYF.

The rearrangement joins TRBV5-1 to TRBJ2-1, with TRBD1 identical over 8 bases. There are 14 residues in the CDR3. V shed 7 bases and J 4 bases; nucleotides not matched to a gene: 7. CDR1 is SGHRS and CDR2 is YFSETQ in the germline V gene. CDR3 sequence: CASYPGQDYNEQFF. The CDR3 coding sequence is TGCGCCAGCTACCCGGGACAGGATTACAATGAGCAGTTCTTC.

A few counts support this clonotype. The V call is TRBV7-9, the J call TRBJ2-6; no reliable D call. Trimming shortened V by 11 bases and J by 3 bases, and 17 bases separated the two germline ends. Germline CDR1 SEHNR, CDR2 FQNEAQ (reference sequence). The CDR3 is 15 residues long. This CDR3 reads CAGRSSGNGANVLTF. CDR3 nucleotide sequence: TGTGCCGGAAGATCGTCAGGAAATGGGGCCAACGTCCTGACTTTC.

This clonotype appeared a few times. Here the CDR3 DNA reads TGCAGTGCTAGCGGGGGACAGGGGCCTGAGCAGTTCTTC. Its protein is CSASGGQGPEQFF. The V and J genes are TRBV20-1 and TRBJ2-1; 10 nucleotides line up with TRBD1. The germline V gene encodes CDR1 DFQATT and CDR2 SNEGSKA (reference sequence). With V trimmed by 3 bases and J by 9 bases, 5 bases remained unmatched. This CDR3 region has 13 residues.

The chain links TRBV11-2 to TRBJ2-3, with D tentatively TRBD2 (6 bases). Germline lookup yields CDR1 SGHAT and CDR2 FQNNGV. V was shortened by 5 bases and J by 0 bases, with 18 bases between the two germline ends. The CDR3 consists of 17 residues. Here the CDR3 reads CASSLRLGGGSTDTQYF. The CDR3 DNA reads TGTGCCAGCAGCCTTAGACTCGGGGGAGGTAGCACAGATACGCAGTATTTT.

V gene TRBV5-4 combines with J gene TRBJ2-5, with no clear D. Trimming took off 1 base at V and 2 bases at J, with 9 bases between the two ends. This CDR3 is built from 14 residues. Germline V gene sequence: CDR1 SGHNT, CDR2 YYREEE (reference sequence). The CDR3 nucleotides read TGTGCCAGCAGCTTGTATGGGGTTCAAGAGACCCAGTACTTC. Protein: CASSLYGVQETQYF. The full variable domain, in which reference TRBV5-4 and TRBJ2-5 provide the parts outside the CDR3, is ETGVTQSPTHLIKTRGQQVTLRCSSQSGHNTVSWYQQALGQGPQFIFQYYREEENGRGNFPPRFSGLQFPNYSSELNVNALELDDSALYLCASSLYGVQETQYFGPGTRLLVL.

This chain joins TRBV3-1 and TRBJ2-1, with 7 bases lining up with TRBD1. V was clipped by 2 bases and J by 3 bases; unmatched bases: 10. Germline V gives CDR1 LGHDT, CDR2 YNNKEL (reference sequence). The CDR3 has 17 amino acids. The CDR3 protein is CASSQRGGTVIYNEQFF. CDR3 DNA sequence: TGTGCCAGCAGCCAACGTGGTGGGACAGTAATCTACAATGAGCAGTTCTTC.

The table lists this clonotype with a few counts. V usage is TRBV5-6 and J usage is TRBJ2-7; no clear D. CDR3 length: 15 amino acids. V was trimmed by 0 bases and J by 2 bases, leaving 12 bases between them. Germline loops: CDR1 SGHDT, CDR2 YYEEEE. The CDR3, as DNA: TGTGCCAGCAGCTTGGTCACTCCTCCACCCTACGAGCAGTACTTC. Residues: CASSLVTPPPYEQYF.

This clonotype occurred a few times. The chain carries TRBV20-1 and TRBJ1-5; tentative D call: TRBD1 (5 bases). The germline V gene encodes CDR1 DFQATT and CDR2 SNEGSKA (reference sequence). Trimming removed 5 bases at V and 2 bases at J, with 13 bases between. The CDR3 consists of 14 residues. CDR3 sequence (DNA): TGCAGTGCTGGCGAGGGGCTGGGCAATCAGCCCCAGCATTTT. As protein: CSAGEGLGNQPQHF.

This clonotype was counted between two and nine times. The chain couples TRBV29-1 to TRBJ2-5, with D maybe TRBD1 (8 bases). The V gene lost 5 bases and the J gene lost 2 bases, with 18 bases spanning the gap. The CDR3 length is 15 residues. Germline V gene lookup returns CDR1 SQVTM and CDR2 ANQGSEA. The CDR3 nucleotides are TGCAGCGTTTCCCAGGGGGCGGGGGTACAAGAGACCCAGTACTTC. Its translation is CSVSQGAGVQETQYF.

V and J are TRBV12-3 or TRBV12-4 and TRBJ2-1, with D perhaps matching TRBD2 (5 bases). The CDR3 is 16 amino acids. V lost 5 bases, J lost 0 bases, and 14 bases lay in between. Here the CDR3 reads CASSPRMRASYNEQFF. The CDR3 DNA follows: TGTGCCAGCAGTCCCCGGATGAGGGCCTCCTACAATGAGCAGTTCTTC.

CDR3 coding DNA: TGTGCCAGCAGCCAAGATATAAGAGGGTATCCTTCTAACTATGGCTACACCTTC. Translation: CASSQDIRGYPSNYGYTF. The chain carries TRBV4-2 and TRBJ1-2, with no clear D. The length of the CDR3 is 18 residues. From germline, CDR1 is LGHNA and CDR2 YNFKEQ. V was trimmed by 0 bases and J by 0 bases, leaving 17 bases between them.